These T cell receptor beta chains were read from a single sample in a study of blood T cells in healthy people across ages. TCRdb reprocessed the 5' RACE reads via MiXCR and lists one record per CDR3 protein. The table has about 590,000 distinct CDR3 sequences, approximately 30% seen once. The sequencing sample was made of blood. These receptors all come from a woman of 80 years or more in good health. Each CDR3 is given with its conserved first and last residue. Clone sizes are given selectively: once, few, many, or a class where the clone is expanded.

TRBV6-1,TRBJ2-7,many,CASRTSGTYEQYF
TRBV24-1,TRBJ1-2,NA,CATSDLDYGYTF
TRBV10-3,TRBJ2-5,NA,CATSDQIRQGSVQYF
TRBV3-1,TRBJ1-2,many,CASSQQGGIGNTF
TRBV5-1,TRBJ1-2,many,CASSLTTANYGYTF
TRBV20-1,TRBJ1-4,NA,CSASPRTNEKLFF
TRBV6-5,TRBJ2-7,NA,CASMKPGSSYEQYF
TRBV7-2,TRBJ1-1,NA,CASSLRGGFSAFF
TRBV4-3,TRBJ2-3,many,CASSPGRRADTDTQYF
TRBV6-2/TRBV6-3,TRBJ2-6,many,CASSPGQGQSGANVLTF
TRBV7-2,TRBJ1-5,NA,CASSLGSLYDQPQHF
TRBV20-1,TRBJ1-5,many,CSARSPDNQPQHF
TRBV20-1,TRBJ2-3,NA,CSASPLASTDTQYF
TRBV12-3/TRBV12-4,TRBJ1-2,many,CASSSQDRNYGYTF
TRBV3-1,TRBJ2-3,many,CASSAARVKDTQYF
TRBV6-6,TRBJ2-3,many,CASRGGVGTDTQYF
TRBV6-5,TRBJ2-4,few,CASSYSTRTVPNEQYF
TRBV9,TRBJ2-1,many,CASSVDAGGLYNEQFF
TRBV9,TRBJ2-1,NA,CASSVDWQINNEQFF
TRBV5-4,TRBJ1-1,once,CASSLEARGLTEAFF
TRBV20-1,TRBJ1-2,few,CSASGTDYGYTF
TRBV5-5,TRBJ2-7,many,CASKINAGYEQYF
TRBV6-6,TRBJ1-2,many,CASSYDPPAGYTF
TRBV20-1,TRBJ1-5,many,CSARGQGNQPQHF
TRBV6-5,TRBJ1-4,few,CASSYSSTGWKNEKLFF
TRBV9,TRBJ1-6,few,CASSGQTGQKYSPLHF
TRBV20-1,TRBJ2-1,many,CSAKSGGVGMEQFF
TRBV9,TRBJ2-3,few,CASSVRQGVDTQYF
TRBV20-1,TRBJ2-4,many,CSATRQSLAKNIQYF
TRBV10-2,TRBJ2-7,NA,CASSDGARAYEQYF
TRBV5-1,TRBJ2-3,many,CASSLGAWGTDTQYF
TRBV6-5,TRBJ1-2,many,CASSYSRAGPNYGYTF
TRBV28,TRBJ1-2,NA,CASSLDPVNYGYTF
TRBV6-5,TRBJ2-7,many,CASSRQGPEQYF
TRBV11-2,TRBJ1-3,NA,CASSIDRGKRGNTIYF
TRBV6-1,TRBJ1-2,few,CASTRDYGYTF
TRBV7-2,TRBJ2-1,NA,CASSRDTGQGVYNEQFF
TRBV7-2,TRBJ1-1,many,CASSFLIMNTEAFF
TRBV5-1,TRBJ2-1,NA,CASSVLAGLNNEQFF
TRBV7-8,TRBJ1-1,NA,CASSPPRTKAPEAFF
TRBV6-5,TRBJ2-5,many,CASSYGTGRGETQYF
TRBV5-6,TRBJ1-1,few,CASSHRDRGWNTEAFF
TRBV7-2,TRBJ2-3,NA,CASSLALPPQYF
TRBV28,TRBJ1-2,few,CASNSGTDYGYTF
TRBV6-5,TRBJ1-5,few,CASSSGTEGASNRPQHF
TRBV4-1,TRBJ2-1,NA,CASSGLDLLSYNEQFF
TRBV20-1,TRBJ2-7,many,CSARDNSGLYEQYF
TRBV2,TRBJ2-4,many,CASSESAKNIQYF
TRBV24-1,TRBJ2-2,NA,CATSDFGGGSTGELFF
TRBV6-5,TRBJ2-3,many,CASRRSSGGPGDTQYF
TRBV6-1,TRBJ2-7,many,CASSEVTGRGYEQYF